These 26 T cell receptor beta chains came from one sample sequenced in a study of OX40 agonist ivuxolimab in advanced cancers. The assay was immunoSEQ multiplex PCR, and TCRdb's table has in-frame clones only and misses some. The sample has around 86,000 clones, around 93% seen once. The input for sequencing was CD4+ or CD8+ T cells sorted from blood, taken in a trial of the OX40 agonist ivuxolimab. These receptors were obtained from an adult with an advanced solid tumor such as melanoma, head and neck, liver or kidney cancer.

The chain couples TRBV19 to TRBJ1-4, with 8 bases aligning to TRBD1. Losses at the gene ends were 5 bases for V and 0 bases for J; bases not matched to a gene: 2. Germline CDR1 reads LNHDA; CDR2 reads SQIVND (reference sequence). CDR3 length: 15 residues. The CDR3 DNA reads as TGTGCCAGTAGTCAGGGACAGGCAACTAATGAAAAACTGTTTTTT. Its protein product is CASSQGQATNEKLFF.

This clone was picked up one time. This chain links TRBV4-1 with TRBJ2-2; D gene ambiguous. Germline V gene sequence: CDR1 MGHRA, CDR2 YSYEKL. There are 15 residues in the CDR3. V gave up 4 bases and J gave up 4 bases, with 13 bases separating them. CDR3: CASSLAPLGTGELFF. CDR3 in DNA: TGCGCCAGCAGCCTCGCCCCTTTGGGCACCGGGGAGCTGTTTTTT.

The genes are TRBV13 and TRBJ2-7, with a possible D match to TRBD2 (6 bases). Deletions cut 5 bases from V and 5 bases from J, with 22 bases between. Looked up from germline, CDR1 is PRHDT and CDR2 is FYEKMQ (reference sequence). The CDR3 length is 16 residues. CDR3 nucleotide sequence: TGTGCCAGCAGCGAATGGCTACAGCAGGGAGGTAACGAGCAGTACTTC. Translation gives CASSEWLQQGGNEQYF.

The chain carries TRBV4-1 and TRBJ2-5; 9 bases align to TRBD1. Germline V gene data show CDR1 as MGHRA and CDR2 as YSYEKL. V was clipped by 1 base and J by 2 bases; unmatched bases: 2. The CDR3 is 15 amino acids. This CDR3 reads CASSQGGQGQETQYF. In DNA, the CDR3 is TGCGCCAGCAGCCAAGGGGGACAGGGACAAGAGACCCAGTACTTC.

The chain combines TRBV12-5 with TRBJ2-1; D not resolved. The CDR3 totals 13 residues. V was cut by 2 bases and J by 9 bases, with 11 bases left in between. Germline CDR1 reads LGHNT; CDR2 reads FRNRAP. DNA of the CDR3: TGTGCTAGTGGTTTGCCAAGTAAGAGTGAGCAGTTCTTC. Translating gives CASGLPSKSEQFF.

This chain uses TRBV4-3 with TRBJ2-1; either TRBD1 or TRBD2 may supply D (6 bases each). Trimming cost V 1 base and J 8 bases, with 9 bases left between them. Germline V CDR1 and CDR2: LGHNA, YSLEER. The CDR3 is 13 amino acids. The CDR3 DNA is TGCGCCAGCAGCCAAGGGGGGGCAGATGAGCAGTTCTTC. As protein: CASSQGGADEQFF.

The CDR3 region is CASRGASLSYEQYF. In nucleotides, the CDR3 is TGTGCCAGCCGGGGGGCCTCCCTCTCCTACGAGCAGTACTTC. The rearrangement links TRBV7-9 to TRBJ2-7; D perhaps matches TRBD2 (7 bases). CDR3 size: 14 residues. Germline values: CDR1 SEHNR, CDR2 FQNEAQ (reference sequence). V was clipped by 8 bases and J by 0 bases, with 14 bases between them.

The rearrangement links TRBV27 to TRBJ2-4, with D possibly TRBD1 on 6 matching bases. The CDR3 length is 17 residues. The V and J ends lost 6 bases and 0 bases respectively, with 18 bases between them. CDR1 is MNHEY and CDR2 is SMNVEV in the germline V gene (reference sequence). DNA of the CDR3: TGTGCCAGCAGCTTTCTCCCCACAGGGATAGCCAAAAACATTCAGTACTTC. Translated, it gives CASSFLPTGIAKNIQYF.

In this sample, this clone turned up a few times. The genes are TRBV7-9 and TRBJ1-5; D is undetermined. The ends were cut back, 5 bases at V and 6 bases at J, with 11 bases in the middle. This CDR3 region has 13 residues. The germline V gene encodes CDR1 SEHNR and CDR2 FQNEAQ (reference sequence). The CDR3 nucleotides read TGTGCCAGCAGCACCCCTCGGGGTCAGCCCCAGCATTTT. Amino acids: CASSTPRGQPQHF.

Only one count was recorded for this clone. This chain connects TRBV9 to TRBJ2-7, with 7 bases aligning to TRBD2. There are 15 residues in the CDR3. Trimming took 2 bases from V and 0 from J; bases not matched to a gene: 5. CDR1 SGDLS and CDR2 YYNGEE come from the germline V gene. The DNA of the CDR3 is TGTGCCAGCAGCGTTGGCGGGGGTGGCTCCTACGAGCAGTACTTC. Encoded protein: CASSVGGGGSYEQYF.

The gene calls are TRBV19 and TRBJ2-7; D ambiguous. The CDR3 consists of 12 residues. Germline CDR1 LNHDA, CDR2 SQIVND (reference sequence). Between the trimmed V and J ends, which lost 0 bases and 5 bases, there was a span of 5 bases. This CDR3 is CASSIDNHEQYF. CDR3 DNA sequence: TGTGCCAGTAGTATAGATAACCACGAGCAGTACTTC.

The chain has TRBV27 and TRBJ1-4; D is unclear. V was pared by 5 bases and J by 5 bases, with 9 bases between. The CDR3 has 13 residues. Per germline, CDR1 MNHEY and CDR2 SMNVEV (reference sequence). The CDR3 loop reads CASSPTPNEKLFF. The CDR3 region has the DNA TGTGCCAGCAGTCCGACTCCCAATGAAAAACTGTTTTTT.

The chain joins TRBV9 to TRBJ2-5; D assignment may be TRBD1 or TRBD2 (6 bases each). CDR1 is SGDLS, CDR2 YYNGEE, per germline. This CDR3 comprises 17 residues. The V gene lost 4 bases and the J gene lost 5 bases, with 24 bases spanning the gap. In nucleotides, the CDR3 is TGTGCCAGCAGCCCCCCAACGAGGGGGGCCGTTGGGGAGACCCAGTACTTC. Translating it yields CASSPPTRGAVGETQYF.

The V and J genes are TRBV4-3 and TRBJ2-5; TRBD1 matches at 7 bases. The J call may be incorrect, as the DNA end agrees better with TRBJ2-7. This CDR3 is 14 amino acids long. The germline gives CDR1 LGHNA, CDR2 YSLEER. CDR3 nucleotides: TGCGCCAGCAGCCAAGGGACAGGTTCGGGCGAGCAGTACTTC. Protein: CASSQGTGSGEQYF.

In DNA, the CDR3 is TGCGCCAGCAGCAAGGGTGGACCTGAAGCTTTCTTT. This codes for CASSKGGPEAFF. The chain recombines TRBV5-1 with TRBJ1-1; D is unclear. Looked up from germline, CDR1 is SGHRS and CDR2 is YFSETQ. V was cut by 4 bases and J by 6 bases, with 10 bases left in between. The CDR3 runs 12 residues.

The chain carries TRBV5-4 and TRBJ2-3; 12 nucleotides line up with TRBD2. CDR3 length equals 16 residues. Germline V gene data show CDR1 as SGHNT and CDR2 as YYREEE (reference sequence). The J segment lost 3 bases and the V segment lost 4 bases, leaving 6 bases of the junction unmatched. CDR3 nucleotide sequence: TGTGCCAGCAGCCCACGGACTAGCGGGGTAACAGATACGCAGTATTTT. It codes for CASSPRTSGVTDTQYF.

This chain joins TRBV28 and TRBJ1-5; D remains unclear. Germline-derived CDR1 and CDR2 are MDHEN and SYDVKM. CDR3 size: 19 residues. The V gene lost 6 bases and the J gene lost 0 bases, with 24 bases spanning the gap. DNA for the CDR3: TGTGCCAGCAGACCCCGCCCAGGCAAGACGGCATATAGCAATCAGCCCCAGCATTTT. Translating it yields CASRPRPGKTAYSNQPQHF.

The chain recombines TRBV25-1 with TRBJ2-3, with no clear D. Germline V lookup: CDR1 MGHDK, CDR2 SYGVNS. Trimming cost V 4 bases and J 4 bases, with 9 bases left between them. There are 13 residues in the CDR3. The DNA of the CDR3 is TGTGCCAGCAGTGCCCCGATGTCAGATACGCAGTATTTT. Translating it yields CASSAPMSDTQYF.

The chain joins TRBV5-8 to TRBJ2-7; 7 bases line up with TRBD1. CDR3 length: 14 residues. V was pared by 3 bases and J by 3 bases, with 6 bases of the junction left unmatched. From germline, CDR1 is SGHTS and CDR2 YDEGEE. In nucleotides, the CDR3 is TGTGCCAGCAGCTACGACAGGGAGCGCTACGAGCAGTACTTC. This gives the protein CASSYDRERYEQYF.

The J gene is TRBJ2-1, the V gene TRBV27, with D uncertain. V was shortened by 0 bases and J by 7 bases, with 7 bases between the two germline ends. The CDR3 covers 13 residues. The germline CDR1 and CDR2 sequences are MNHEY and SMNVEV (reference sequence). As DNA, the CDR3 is TGTGCCAGCAGTTTATCTCCCCGAAATGAGCAGTTCTTC. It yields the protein CASSLSPRNEQFF.

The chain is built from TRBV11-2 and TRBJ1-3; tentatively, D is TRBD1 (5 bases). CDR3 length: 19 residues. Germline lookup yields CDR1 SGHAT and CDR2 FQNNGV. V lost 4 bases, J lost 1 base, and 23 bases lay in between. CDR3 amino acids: CASSSDRIRGFPSGNTIYF. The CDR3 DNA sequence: TGTGCCAGCAGCTCAGATCGCATCCGGGGGTTCCCATCTGGAAACACCATATATTTT.

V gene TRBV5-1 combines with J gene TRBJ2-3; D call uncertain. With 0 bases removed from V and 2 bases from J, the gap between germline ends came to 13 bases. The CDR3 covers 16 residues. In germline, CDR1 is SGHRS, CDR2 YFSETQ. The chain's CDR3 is CASSLAAELPTDTQYF. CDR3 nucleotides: TGCGCCAGCAGCTTGGCCGCGGAACTCCCCACAGATACGCAGTATTTT.

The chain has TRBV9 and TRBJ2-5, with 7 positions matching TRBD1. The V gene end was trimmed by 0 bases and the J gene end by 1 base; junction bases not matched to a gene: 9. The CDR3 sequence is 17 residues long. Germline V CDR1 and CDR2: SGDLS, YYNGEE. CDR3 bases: TGTGCCAGCAGCGTAGCTCTGACAGGGTGGGGCCAAGAGACCCAGTACTTC. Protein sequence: CASSVALTGWGQETQYF.

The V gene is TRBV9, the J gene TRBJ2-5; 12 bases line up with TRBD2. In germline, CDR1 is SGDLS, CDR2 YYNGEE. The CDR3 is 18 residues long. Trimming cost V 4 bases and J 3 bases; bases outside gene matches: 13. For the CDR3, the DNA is TGTGCCAGCAGCTTTCCAAAGCTAGCGGGGGGGCCGGAAGAGACCCAGTACTTC. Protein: CASSFPKLAGGPEETQYF.

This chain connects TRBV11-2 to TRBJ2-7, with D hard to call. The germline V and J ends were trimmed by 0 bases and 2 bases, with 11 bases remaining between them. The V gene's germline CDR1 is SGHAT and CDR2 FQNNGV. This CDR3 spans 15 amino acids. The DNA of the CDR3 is TGTGCCAGCAGCTTAGATAGGGCCACAACCTACGAGCAGTACTTC. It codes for CASSLDRATTYEQYF.

The CDR3 sequence is CASLGHGGGTEAFF. As DNA, the CDR3 is TGTGCCAGCCTAGGCCACGGGGGGGGCACTGAAGCTTTCTTT. V is TRBV27 and J is TRBJ1-1, with D perhaps TRBD1 (5 bases). The germline V gene has CDR1 MNHEY and CDR2 SMNVEV (reference sequence). The germline V and J ends were trimmed by 8 bases and 4 bases, with 17 bases remaining between them. This CDR3 is 14 amino acids long.